This TCR beta chain was sequenced in a study of blood T cell repertoires in COVID-19. Study context: T cells, B-cell-depleted T cells, or PBMCs supplied cDNA or gDNA.

TCRdb keeps only in-frame clones here, not all; method: immunoSEQ multiplex PCR. The repertoire consists of roughly 190,000 clones, with about 80% occurring once and the leading ten covering roughly 8.8%. This CDR3 is built from 13 residues. Germline CDR1 SNHLY, CDR2 FYNNEI. Germline trimming cut 4 bases from V and 10 bases from J; bases unmatched to any gene: 3. This clone was seen only once. The specimen sequenced was peripheral blood. V gene TRBV2 combines with J gene TRBJ1-6; the match to TRBD1 covers 8 bases. The sequence was collected from a woman aged 45-65 years with active or convalescent COVID-19. The CDR3 sequence is CASSVDRGSPLHF. CDR3 in DNA: TGTGCCAGCAGTGTTGACAGGGGATCACCCCTCCACTTT.